Below, 6 T cell receptor beta chains from the same sample are listed, as sequenced in a study of OX40 agonist ivuxolimab in advanced cancers. Profiled with immunoSEQ multiplex PCR; TCRdb holds only in-frame clones, not every one. The sample carries 67,000 or so clones, about 85% recorded once. The material was CD4+ or CD8+ T cells sorted from blood, obtained in a trial of the OX40 agonist ivuxolimab. The receptors come from an adult with an advanced solid tumor such as melanoma, head and neck, liver or kidney cancer.

The V call is TRBV11-2, the J call TRBJ2-5, with D unclear. CDR1 and CDR2 from the germline V gene are SGHAT and FQNNGV. This CDR3 spans 16 amino acids. V lost 5 bases and J lost 7, with 23 bases in between. CDR3 coding DNA: TGTGCCAGCAGCGGAACTGCGGCGGCCTCCGGAAGGACCCAGTACTTC. Protein sequence: CASSGTAAASGRTQYF.

CDR3 DNA sequence: TGCAGTGCTAACGTCTACAATGAGCAGTTCTTC. This gives the protein CSANVYNEQFF. This chain connects TRBV20-1 to TRBJ2-1; D remains unclear. Trimming took off 4 bases at V and 3 bases at J, with 4 bases between the two ends. The CDR3 extends over 11 amino acids. Per the germline V gene, CDR1 is DFQATT and CDR2 is SNEGSKA (reference sequence).

This rearrangement joins TRBV18 to TRBJ2-7, with a possible D match to TRBD1 (6 bases). This CDR3 comprises 13 residues. The V and J ends lost 4 bases and 3 bases respectively, with 10 bases between them. Germline V lookup: CDR1 KGHSH, CDR2 LQKENI. CDR3 residues: CASSLGQNYEQYF. The CDR3 coding sequence is TGTGCCAGCTCACTTGGACAGAACTACGAGCAGTACTTC.

J is TRBJ2-2 and V is TRBV5-6, with D hard to call. V shed 0 bases and J shed 2 bases, with 8 bases lying between them. From germline, CDR1 is SGHDT and CDR2 YYEEEE. The CDR3 is made up of 15 amino acids. The CDR3 loop reads CASSLGWANTGELFF. CDR3 coding DNA: TGTGCCAGCAGCTTGGGTTGGGCAAACACCGGGGAGCTGTTTTTT.

This chain uses TRBV27 with TRBJ1-5; TRBD1 aligns across 9 bases. The germline CDR1 and CDR2 sequences are MNHEY and SMNVEV (reference sequence). The CDR3 covers 15 residues. V was pared by 0 bases and J by 4 bases, with 1 base of the junction left unmatched. This CDR3 reads CASSLSGTGNQPQHF. The CDR3 nucleotides read TGTGCCAGCAGTTTATCGGGGACAGGGAATCAGCCCCAGCATTTT.

The chain combines TRBV28 with TRBJ1-5; 11 bases align to TRBD1. V lost 5 bases, J lost 6 bases, and 9 bases stayed unmatched. In germline, CDR1 is MDHEN, CDR2 SYDVKM. The CDR3 has 16 residues. This CDR3 reads CASSLWDRGSGQPQHF. CDR3 in DNA: TGTGCCAGCAGTCTGTGGGACAGGGGGTCGGGTCAGCCCCAGCATTTT.